The 15 T cell receptor beta chains presented below share a single source sample, sequenced in a study of blood T cell repertoires in COVID-19. The repertoire was sequenced with immunoSEQ multiplex PCR; TCRdb's copy has only in-frame clones and lacks some. The profile covers 100,000 to 150,000 clones, with less than 90% appearing a single time and roughly 6.7% taken by the ten largest. Sequences were obtained from peripheral blood. These receptors originate from an elderly man with active or convalescent COVID-19.

This clone was recorded a few times. The rearrangement joins TRBV3-1 (or the pseudogene TRBV3-2) to TRBJ2-1; TRBD2 matches at 7 bases. The CDR3 loop spans 16 amino acids. The V segment lost 2 bases and the J segment 5 bases; nucleotides outside the gene matches: 9. Germline V lookup: CDR1 LGHDT, CDR2 YNNKEL (reference sequence). CDR3 sequence reads: CASSQPTSVKHNEQFF. The CDR3 region has the DNA TGTGCCAGCAGCCAACCTACTAGCGTAAAACACAATGAGCAGTTCTTC.

The chain joins TRBV2 to TRBJ1-1, with D perhaps matching TRBD1 (6 bases). V lost 4 bases and J 1 base, leaving 19 bases between the germline ends. CDR1 is SNHLY, CDR2 FYNNEI, per germline. CDR3 length: 17 amino acids. Here the CDR3 DNA reads TGTGCCAGCAGTGGTATTTTGGGGGGGCATGAGAACACTGAAGCTTTCTTT. Protein product: CASSGILGGHENTEAFF. The full variable domain, its missing parts supplied by reference TRBV2 and TRBJ1-1, is EPEVTQTPSHQVTQMGQEVILRCVPISNHLYFYWYRQILGQKVEFLVSFYNNEISEKSEIFDDQFSVERPDGSNFTLKIRSTKLEDSAMYFCASSGILGGHENTEAFFGQGTRLTVV.

This clone was observed once. The rearrangement links TRBV6-2 or TRBV6-3 to TRBJ1-2; D remains unclear. CDR1 and CDR2 (germline): MNHEY, SVGEGT. The CDR3 extends over 12 amino acids. Trimming removed 6 bases at V and 7 bases at J, with 12 bases between. CDR3 nucleotides: TGTGCCAGCAGCTTTTCGAGGGTTGGCTACACCTTC. This translates into CASSFSRVGYTF.

This chain joins TRBV6-5 and TRBJ1-3, with 7 bases fitting TRBD1. The junction had 7 bases not matched to a gene; V was cut back by 6 bases and J by 11 bases. This CDR3 has 12 residues. Germline CDR1 MNHEY, CDR2 SVGAGI. CDR3 region: CASSTTGSPIYF. The CDR3 DNA sequence: TGTGCCAGCAGCACGACAGGGAGCCCCATATATTTT.

V usage is TRBV11-2 and J usage is TRBJ2-3; 9 bases align to TRBD1. This CDR3 region has 18 residues. Trimming cost V 2 bases and J 5 bases; bases outside gene matches: 14. From germline, CDR1 is SGHAT and CDR2 FQNNGV. CDR3 loop: CASSLTPPGTGLRDTQYF. The DNA of the CDR3 is TGTGCCAGCAGCTTAACCCCCCCCGGGACAGGGTTGCGAGATACGCAGTATTTT.

The CDR3 DNA reads TGTGCCACCAGTGACCAGCGGGGGAGAACTCAAGAGACCCAGTACTTC. This translates into CATSDQRGRTQETQYF. The V gene is TRBV24-1, the J gene TRBJ2-5; 8 nucleotides align to TRBD2. Germline CDR1 KGHDR, CDR2 SFDVKD. V shed 4 bases and J 2 bases; nucleotides not matched to a gene: 8. The CDR3 runs to 16 residues.

This clone has only one observation. V is TRBV28 and J is TRBJ1-4; 10 positions match TRBD1. CDR3 length: 14 residues. V was pared by 4 bases and J by 5 bases, with 1 base of the junction left unmatched. Germline V gene sequence: CDR1 MDHEN, CDR2 SYDVKM. CDR3 region: CASSSGQGNEKLFF. CDR3 sequence (DNA): TGTGCCAGCAGTTCGGGACAGGGGAATGAAAAACTGTTTTTT.

The genes are TRBV3-1 (or the pseudogene TRBV3-2) and TRBJ1-4; D is unclear. This CDR3 has 13 amino acids. V was cut by 4 bases and J by 2 bases, with 5 bases left in between. Germline V CDR1 and CDR2: LGHDT, YNNKEL (reference sequence). The CDR3 reads CASSPGTNEKLFF. The CDR3 DNA reads as TGTGCCAGCAGCCCCGGGACTAATGAAAAACTGTTTTTT.

The chain is built from TRBV5-1 and TRBJ2-2; TRBD2 might be the D (6 bases). The ends were cut back, 2 bases at V and 3 bases at J, with 11 bases in the middle. Germline CDR1 reads SGHRS; CDR2 reads YFSETQ. This CDR3 comprises 15 residues. CDR3 DNA: TGCGCCAGCAGCTTTTCGGAGGGGTACACCGGGGAGCTGTTTTTT. Translating it yields CASSFSEGYTGELFF.

V gene TRBV18 combines with J gene TRBJ2-3, with TRBD2 matching over 11 bases. Per germline, CDR1 KGHSH and CDR2 LQKENI. V lost 6 bases, J lost 4 bases, and 12 bases stayed unmatched. The length of the CDR3 is 17 residues. Written as DNA, the CDR3 is TGTGCCAGCTCCCTTAAATTACTAGCGGGAGCCCCAGATACGCAGTATTTT. Its protein is CASSLKLLAGAPDTQYF.

The chain carries TRBV24-1 and TRBJ2-7; TRBD2 is a possible D gene (5 bases). This CDR3 comprises 15 residues. Germline V lookup: CDR1 KGHDR, CDR2 SFDVKD. Trimming left V 4 bases short and J 2 bases short, with 14 bases between. The CDR3 DNA reads TGTGCCACCAGTGAGGGCCTAGCCGCGACCTACGAGCAGTACTTC. It translates to CATSEGLAATYEQYF.

The chain employs TRBV5-1 and TRBJ2-5; 8 bases are shared with TRBD2. V shed 2 bases and J 0 bases; nucleotides not matched to a gene: 3. The CDR3 consists of 15 residues. Germline CDR1 and CDR2: SGHRS and YFSETQ. CDR3 protein: CASSFYSGNQETQYF. CDR3 sequence (DNA): TGCGCCAGCAGCTTTTATAGCGGGAACCAAGAGACCCAGTACTTC.

The rearrangement links TRBV14 to TRBJ2-5, with 14 bases aligning to TRBD2. The germline V gene has CDR1 SGHDN and CDR2 FVKESK. The CDR3 has 16 residues. Trimming cost V 1 base and J 4 bases; bases outside gene matches: 2. The CDR3: CASSQGTSGRRETQYF. For the CDR3, the DNA is TGTGCCAGCAGCCAAGGGACTAGCGGGAGGAGAGAGACCCAGTACTTC.

The chain has TRBV7-2 and TRBJ1-2; D unresolved. In germline, CDR1 is SGHTA, CDR2 FQGNSA. V dropped 5 bases and J dropped 0 bases, with 7 bases sitting between them. This CDR3 region has 13 residues. The CDR3 DNA reads as TGTGCCAGCAGCGGGCGAGCTAACTATGGCTACACCTTC. It translates to CASSGRANYGYTF. Together with reference TRBV7-2 and TRBJ1-2, the CDR3 gives the full variable domain: GAGVSQSPSNKVTEKGKDVELRCDPISGHTALYWYRQSLGQGLEFLIYFQGNSAPDKSGLPSDRFSAERTGGSVSTLTIQRTQQEDSAVYLCASSGRANYGYTFGSGTRLTVV.

The chain recombines TRBV5-1 with TRBJ1-5; D gene uncertain. V lost 2 bases to trimming and J lost 0 bases, with 12 bases between them. This CDR3 is 16 amino acids long. Germline loops: CDR1 SGHRS, CDR2 YFSETQ. The CDR3 reads CASSFNGPNSNQPQHF. For the CDR3, the DNA is TGCGCCAGCAGCTTTAATGGCCCGAATAGCAATCAGCCCCAGCATTTT.